Listed below are T cell receptor beta chains from one sample, sequenced in a study of coeliac disease. TCRdb's copy holds only in-frame clones and misses some; the assay was immunoSEQ multiplex PCR. The table records around 5,800 clones, approximately 73% of them present only once. Sample: lymphocytes from the gut lamina propria. These TCRs come from a man aged 65 to 85 with active celiac disease. Each CDR3 is given with its conserved first and last residue. A D gene is named only where the DNA matches it firmly. The size field is filled for only some rows; it gives once, few, many or a size class.

v_gene	j_gene	d_gene	abundance	CDR3aa	CDR3nt
TRBV30	TRBJ1-1	TRBD1	-	CAWNKQGGTEAFF	TGTGCCTGGAACAAACAGGGGGGGACTGAAGCTTTCTTT
TRBV27	TRBJ1-1	-	-	CASSPGTHNTEAFF	TGTGCCAGCAGTCCCGGGACACACAACACTGAAGCTTTCTTT
TRBV27	TRBJ1-2	-	-	CASSLRPYLYGYTF	TGTGCCAGCAGTTTACGCCCCTATTTGTATGGCTACACCTTC
TRBV18	TRBJ1-5	-	-	CASSPGGQGNQPQHF	TGTGCCAGCTCACCCGGGGGGCAGGGCAATCAGCCCCAGCATTTT
TRBV7-7	TRBJ2-5	-	-	CASSRSRAGLETQYF	TGTGCTAGCAGCCGATCCCGGGCGGGGTTGGAGACCCAGTACTTC
TRBV28	TRBJ1-2	-	few	CASSRQNYGYTF	TGTGCCAGCAGTAGACAGAACTATGGCTACACCTTC
TRBV18	TRBJ2-7	-	-	CASSPIREYEQYF	TGTGCCAGCTCACCAATCAGGGAATACGAGCAGTACTTC
TRBV2	TRBJ2-2	TRBD1	-	CASSTQGAFAGELFF	TGTGCCAGCAGTACTCAGGGGGCTTTCGCCGGGGAGCTGTTTTTT
TRBV25-1	TRBJ2-4	-	-	CASSDEANIQYF	TGTGCCAGCAGTGACGAAGCAAACATTCAGTACTTC
TRBV6-1	TRBJ1-5	TRBD1	-	CASRTGGRDQPQHF	TGTGCCAGCAGAACAGGGGGCCGGGATCAGCCCCAGCATTTT
TRBV28	TRBJ1-2	-	-	CASSLNRLLGYTF	TGTGCCAGCAGTTTGAACAGGCTCCTCGGCTACACCTTC
TRBV7-2	TRBJ2-7	-	few	CASSQGPRVREQYF	TGTGCCAGCAGCCAAGGGCCCAGGGTTCGCGAGCAGTACTTC
TRBV5-4	TRBJ2-3	TRBD2	once	CASSLTTSGTSTDTQYF	TGTGCCAGCAGCTTGACTACTAGCGGGACTAGCACAGATACGCAGTATTTT
TRBV9	TRBJ1-3	-	-	CASSAGDTGGNTIYF	TGTGCCAGCAGCGCCGGGGACACAGGTGGAAACACCATATATTTT
TRBV28	TRBJ1-3	TRBD1	-	CASGRGLSGNTIYF	TGTGCCAGCGGTAGGGGGCTCTCTGGAAACACCATATATTTT
TRBV28	TRBJ2-3	TRBD1	-	CASKRQGTTDTQYF	TGTGCCAGCAAACGACAGGGAACCACAGATACGCAGTATTTT
TRBV27	TRBJ2-7	TRBD2	-	CASSRRGGGSSYEQYF	TGTGCCAGCAGTCGGAGGGGCGGGGGGAGCTCCTACGAGCAGTACTTC
TRBV18	TRBJ1-1	TRBD1	-	CASSYSTGSDTEAFF	TGTGCCAGCTCATACTCGACAGGGAGTGACACTGAAGCTTTCTTT
TRBV18	TRBJ1-1	TRBD1	-	CASSLNRGTEAFF	TGTGCCAGCTCACTAAACAGGGGCACTGAAGCTTTCTTT
TRBV25-1	TRBJ2-1	-	-	CASSEYGVNEQFF	TGTGCCAGCAGTGAATACGGGGTCAATGAGCAGTTCTTC
TRBV9	TRBJ2-4	TRBD1	-	CASSVEGGRNIQYF	TGTGCCAGCAGCGTAGAAGGGGGCCGGAACATTCAGTACTTC
TRBV5-5	TRBJ1-6	-	-	CASSSQGFGSPLHF	TGTGCCAGCAGCTCACAGGGTTTCGGTTCACCCCTCCACTTT
TRBV7-3	TRBJ2-1	TRBD2	-	CASSLVGFWGRANDEQFF	TGTGCCAGCAGCTTAGTTGGGTTTTGGGGGAGGGCCAATGATGAGCAGTTCTTC
TRBV10-2	TRBJ2-7	-	-	CASSEFRQEQYF	TGCGCCAGCAGTGAGTTTCGACAGGAGCAGTACTTC
TRBV4-1	TRBJ1-2	-	once	CASSQENRLNGYTF	TGCGCCAGCAGCCAAGAGAACAGGCTAAATGGCTACACCTTC
TRBV2	TRBJ2-7	-	-	CASSERHDYEQYF	TGTGCCAGCAGTGAGCGACACGACTACGAGCAGTACTTC
TRBV28	TRBJ2-1	TRBD1	once	CASSFTGQGVYNEQFF	TGTGCCAGCAGTTTTACCGGACAGGGGGTCTACAATGAGCAGTTCTTC
TRBV27	TRBJ1-4	-	-	CASSPYGQSNEKLFF	TGTGCCAGCAGTCCATACGGACAGTCTAATGAAAAACTGTTTTTT
TRBV11-2	TRBJ2-3	-	-	CASSLYTGTDTQYF	TGTGCCAGCAGCTTATACACAGGCACAGATACGCAGTATTTT
TRBV5-1	TRBJ2-3	-	-	CASSPGGDTQYF	TGCGCCAGCAGCCCCGGAGGAGACACGCAGTATTTT
TRBV6-6	TRBJ2-2	TRBD1	-	CASSLDRGNTGELFF	TGTGCCAGCAGTTTGGACAGGGGAAACACCGGGGAGCTGTTTTTT
TRBV5-1	TRBJ2-1	TRBD2	-	CASRPTSGNYNEQFF	TGCGCCAGCAGACCGACTAGCGGGAACTACAATGAGCAGTTCTTC
TRBV4-3	TRBJ2-7	TRBD2	-	CASSLLAGGSYEQYF	TGCGCCAGCAGTCTACTAGCGGGGGGCTCCTACGAGCAGTACTTC
TRBV27	TRBJ1-5	-	-	CASSSRREQPQHF	TGTGCCAGCAGTTCCCGGAGGGAACAGCCCCAGCATTTT
TRBV9	TRBJ1-1	TRBD1	-	CASSVSGTGTEAFF	TGTGCCAGCAGCGTCTCCGGGACAGGTACTGAAGCTTTCTTT
TRBV10-1	TRBJ2-7	TRBD2	-	CASGGVLAGGPFYEQYF	TGCGCCAGCGGTGGGGTTCTGGCGGGAGGGCCTTTTTACGAGCAGTACTTC
TRBV6-1	TRBJ1-1	-	-	CASSRQRNTEAFF	TGTGCCAGCAGCAGACAGAGGAACACTGAAGCTTTCTTT
TRBV11-2	TRBJ1-5	-	-	CASSGGARNQPQHF	TGTGCCAGCAGCGGTGGGGCCAGAAATCAGCCCCAGCATTTT
TRBV15	TRBJ1-1	-	-	CATSRPEQGWNTEAFF	TGTGCCACCAGCAGACCAGAACAGGGATGGAACACTGAAGCTTTCTTT
TRBV7-9	TRBJ2-2	-	few	CASSSWDTHTGELFF	TGTGCCAGCAGCTCATGGGACACCCACACCGGGGAGCTGTTTTTT
TRBV6-5	TRBJ2-3	-	-	CASSSQGWDTQYF	TGTGCCAGCAGTTCCCAGGGGTGGGATACGCAGTATTTT
TRBV30	TRBJ1-3	-	-	CAWRTGGSGNTIYF	TGTGCCTGGAGGACAGGAGGATCTGGAAACACCATATATTTT
TRBV7-9	TRBJ2-3	TRBD1	-	CASSSGQVSTDTQYF	TGTGCCAGCAGCTCTGGACAGGTCAGCACAGATACGCAGTATTTT
TRBV19	TRBJ1-5	-	few	CASQRGNRVGNQPQHF	TGTGCCAGTCAACGAGGGAACAGGGTTGGCAATCAGCCCCAGCATTTT
TRBV6-5	TRBJ1-4	-	-	CASSSNGATNEKLFF	TGTGCCAGCAGCAGTAACGGGGCAACTAATGAAAAACTGTTTTTT